These 21 T cell receptor beta chains were all obtained from the same sample, sequenced in a study of vaccination and CD4 T cells after COVID-19. Time point: late sampling 161 to 241 days after vaccination in three convalescent patients. Noted treatment: approximately 9-day PBMC culture with coronavirus spike peptide pools or control peptides (ViraFEST assay). Once obtained from cultured CD4+ T cells, the DNA was sequenced using the Oncomine TCR Beta short-read assay. Via MiXCR, TCRdb re-called the PCR reads, giving one row per CDR3 protein. Here the sample spans about 21,000 distinct CDR3 sequences, 46% being singletons. Antigens for these TCRs are unknown. This specimen was CD4+ T cells from blood, cultured in vitro, taken about 7 months after SARS-CoV-2 vaccination. These receptors came from a human donor who had recovered from COVID-19.

This clonotype was found a few times. This sequence joins TRBV6-5 and TRBJ2-5; possible D gene TRBD2, 6 bases. CDR3 length: 15 amino acids. Trimming took 2 bases from V and 7 from J, leaving 17 bases between them. CDR1 MNHEY and CDR2 SVGAGI come from the germline V gene. The CDR3: CASSYGLGGAGTQYF. The CDR3 nucleotides are TGTGCCAGCAGTTACGGTCTCGGGGGAGCGGGGACCCAGTACTTC.

V gene TRBV15 combines with J gene TRBJ2-3; 8 bases fit TRBD2. This CDR3 is built from 19 residues. J gave up 2 bases and V 0 bases, and 13 bases lay outside the gene matches. Germline values: CDR1 LNHNV, CDR2 YYDKDF (reference sequence). In DNA form, the CDR3 reads TGTGCCACCAGCAGAGATCGATTCTGGGGCGGGGGGAACACAGATACGCAGTATTTT. Translated: CATSRDRFWGGGNTDTQYF.

The V and J genes are TRBV7-2 and TRBJ2-1; 8 positions agree with TRBD2. The CDR3 has 13 amino acids. Germline V gives CDR1 SGHTA, CDR2 FQGNSA. J was trimmed by 13 bases and V by 1 base; bases with no gene match: 6. Here the CDR3 DNA reads TGTGCCAGCAGCTTAGACACTAGCGGAGGTCAGTTCTTC. As protein: CASSLDTSGGQFF.

As concerns this clonotype: At one boundary the junction diverges from the germline segment, which might be a read error. V usage is TRBV7-6 and J usage is TRBJ2-5; the match to TRBD2 covers 9 bases. Germline CDR1 reads SGHVS; CDR2 reads FNYEAQ. This CDR3 comprises 15 residues. CDR3 in DNA: TGTGCTAGCAGCCCCCAGCCGGGACTAGCAGAGACCCAGTACTTC. Protein product: CASSPQPGLAETQYF.

The sample holds a few counts of this clonotype. The chain combines TRBV18 with TRBJ1-2; weak D call: TRBD1 (5 bases). CDR3 length equals 13 residues. V was shortened by 3 bases and J by 7 bases, with 12 bases between the two germline ends. The germline CDR1 and CDR2 sequences are KGHSH and LQKENI. The CDR3 sequence is CASSPPTGGGYTF. CDR3 nucleotide sequence: TGTGCCAGCTCACCTCCCACGGGGGGTGGCTACACCTTC. The whole variable domain, remainder taken from reference TRBV18 and TRBJ1-2, is NAGVMQNPRHLVRRRGQEARLRCSPMKGHSHVYWYRQLPEEGLKFMVYLQKENIIDESGMPKERFSAEFPKEGPSILRIQQVVRGDSAAYFCASSPPTGGGYTFGSGTRLTVV.

V is TRBV7-8 and J is TRBJ2-2; 7 nucleotides match TRBD2. V shed 4 bases, J shed 0 bases, and the junction held 5 bases outside the gene matches. The CDR3 has 16 amino acids. Germline loops: CDR1 SGHVS, CDR2 FQNEAQ. Written as DNA, the CDR3 is TGTGCCAGCAGCTCACGACTAGCTGCGAACACCGGGGAGCTGTTTTTT. Translation: CASSSRLAANTGELFF.

In DNA, the CDR3 is TGTGCCAGCAGTTACTCGAGTGACCCAGAAAACTCCTACGAGCAGTACTTC. It codes for CASSYSSDPENSYEQYF. The V gene is TRBV6-5, the J gene TRBJ2-7; D not certain. Trimming removed 0 bases at V and 0 bases at J, with 15 bases between. The CDR3 is 17 residues long. Germline-derived CDR1 and CDR2 are MNHEY and SVGAGI.

This clonotype was detected a few times. CDR3 in DNA: TGTGCCAGCAGTGAGGACACACACTATGGCTACACCTTC. Translating it yields CASSEDTHYGYTF. The rearrangement links TRBV6-1 to TRBJ1-2, with D possibly being TRBD1 (5 bases). Trimming took off 3 bases at V and 3 bases at J, with 8 bases between the two ends. Germline assignment: CDR1 MNHNS and CDR2 SASEGT. This CDR3 has 13 amino acids.

The chain combines TRBV24-1 with TRBJ2-3, with D possibly matching TRBD2 (6 bases). Germline values: CDR1 KGHDR, CDR2 SFDVKD. V lost 1 base, J lost 0 bases, and 10 bases lay in between. The CDR3 spans 16 residues. The CDR3 loop reads CATSDFAGTSTDTQYF. Here the CDR3 DNA reads TGTGCCACCAGTGATTTCGCCGGGACTAGCACAGATACGCAGTATTTT.

The CDR3 sequence: CASSGQGWNQPQHF. The CDR3 DNA is TGTGCCAGCAGTGGACAGGGGTGGAATCAGCCCCAGCATTTT. The chain uses TRBV2 and TRBJ1-5, with TRBD1 matching over 8 bases. Looked up from germline, CDR1 is SNHLY and CDR2 is FYNNEI. The length of the CDR3 is 14 residues. The V gene end was trimmed by 4 bases and the J gene end by 4 bases; junction bases not matched to a gene: 3.

This chain connects TRBV7-2 to TRBJ2-1, with unresolved D. There are 15 residues in the CDR3. Germline V CDR1 and CDR2: SGHTA, FQGNSA. The germline V and J ends were trimmed by 5 bases and 9 bases, with 20 bases remaining between them. The CDR3 DNA reads as TGTGCCAGCAGCGGCAGATCCGGGCCCCCGGGTGAGCAGTTCTTC. It yields the protein CASSGRSGPPGEQFF.

The rearrangement uses TRBV10-2 and TRBJ2-5; D call uncertain. The CDR3 consists of 11 residues. V dropped 4 bases and J dropped 5 bases, with 5 bases sitting between them. Germline V gene sequence: CDR1 WSHSY, CDR2 SAAADI. The CDR3 is CASSGFETQYF. DNA for the CDR3: TGCGCCAGCAGTGGCTTTGAGACCCAGTACTTC.

J is TRBJ2-5 and V is TRBV6-4; D uncertain. Looked up from germline, CDR1 is MRHNA and CDR2 is SNTAGT. There are 10 residues in the CDR3. Trimming removed 8 bases from V and 4 bases from J, with 5 bases in between. This chain's CDR3 is CASPTETQYF. The CDR3 bases are TGTGCCAGCCCAACAGAGACCCAGTACTTC.

The chain couples TRBV20-1 to TRBJ1-1; weak D call: TRBD1 (6 bases). Germline-derived CDR1 and CDR2 are DFQATT and SNEGSKA (reference sequence). The V and J ends lost 3 bases and 11 bases respectively, with 22 bases between them. The CDR3 sequence is 14 residues long. The CDR3 here is CSARPAGAVFMAFF. The CDR3 nucleotides are TGCAGTGCTAGGCCCGCAGGGGCGGTTTTCATGGCTTTCTTT.

The chain employs TRBV7-2 and TRBJ2-1; 7 bases align to TRBD2. Germline V gene sequence: CDR1 SGHTA, CDR2 FQGNSA. CDR3 length equals 16 residues. J was trimmed by 7 bases and V by 0 bases; bases with no gene match: 9. CDR3 residues: CASSLAWLAESNEQFF. CDR3 bases: TGTGCCAGCAGCTTAGCGTGGCTAGCGGAGTCGAATGAGCAGTTCTTC.

The chain employs TRBV6-6 and TRBJ1-1; D ambiguous. This CDR3 has 14 amino acids. The germline V gene encodes CDR1 MNHNY and CDR2 SVGAGI (reference sequence). V was trimmed by 10 bases and J by 10 bases, leaving 25 bases between them. In nucleotides, the CDR3 is TGTGCCACCCACCCCTACGGGCCTAAATGGGGAGCTTTCTTT. Its translation is CATHPYGPKWGAFF.

This clonotype was found a few times. The chain carries TRBV20-1 and TRBJ2-1; D is possibly TRBD2 (5 bases). CDR3 length: 11 amino acids. V lost 3 bases and J 13 bases, leaving 13 bases between the germline ends. Per germline, CDR1 DFQATT and CDR2 SNEGSKA (reference sequence). The CDR3 is CSASLRGRQFF. For the CDR3, the DNA is TGCAGTGCTAGCCTTCGGGGTCGACAGTTCTTC.

V is TRBV19 and J is TRBJ1-2; 7 bases agree with TRBD1. V lost 4 bases to trimming and J lost 4 bases; unmatched junction nucleotides: 9. This CDR3 contains 15 residues. Germline CDR1 and CDR2: LNHDA and SQIVND (reference sequence). CDR3 sequence reads: CASSTGGGWSYGYTF. The CDR3 nucleotides are TGTGCCAGTAGTACCGGAGGGGGCTGGAGCTATGGCTACACCTTC.

V and J are TRBV4-2 and TRBJ2-7; 11 positions agree with TRBD1. This CDR3 spans 16 amino acids. CDR1 and CDR2 from the germline V gene are LGHNA and YNFKEQ. V dropped 3 bases and J dropped 3; count of bases not matched to a gene: 7. In nucleotides, the CDR3 is TGTGCCAGCAGCCATACCACCGGGACAGGGGGCTACGAGCAGTACTTC. Translation gives CASSHTTGTGGYEQYF.

The chain has TRBV20-1 and TRBJ1-1, with TRBD1 as a possible D gene (5 bases). Germline CDR1 is DFQATT and CDR2 is SNEGSKA (reference sequence). CDR3 length: 13 amino acids. The V end lost 2 bases, the J end lost 8 bases, and 15 bases lay between the germline ends. The CDR3 DNA reads as TGCAGTGCTAGATTCCCGGGGGTGAACGAAGCTTTCTTT. The encoded protein is CSARFPGVNEAFF.

This clonotype was picked up a small number of times. This chain uses TRBV20-1 with TRBJ2-5, with 11 bases identical to TRBD1. In germline, CDR1 is DFQATT, CDR2 SNEGSKA (reference sequence). CDR3 length: 15 amino acids. Germline trimming cut 4 bases from V and 5 bases from J; bases unmatched to any gene: 9. CDR3 coding DNA: TGCAGTGCTACTTCGGGACAGGGGGGAAAGGAGACCCAGTACTTC. This codes for CSATSGQGGKETQYF.